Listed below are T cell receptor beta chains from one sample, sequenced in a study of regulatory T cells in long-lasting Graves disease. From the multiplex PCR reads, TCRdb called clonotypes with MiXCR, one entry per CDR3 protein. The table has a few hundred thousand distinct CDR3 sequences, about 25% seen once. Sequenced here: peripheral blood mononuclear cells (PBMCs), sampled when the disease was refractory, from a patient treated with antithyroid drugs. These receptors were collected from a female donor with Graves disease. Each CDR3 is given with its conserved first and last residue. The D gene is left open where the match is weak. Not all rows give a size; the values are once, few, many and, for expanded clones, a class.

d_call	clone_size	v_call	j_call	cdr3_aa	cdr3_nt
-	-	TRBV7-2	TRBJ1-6	CASRGTSGSPLHF	TGTGCCAGCAGGGGGACGTCTGGATCACCCCTCCACTTT
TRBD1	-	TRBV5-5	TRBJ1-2	CASSEDRGLFYGYTF	TGTGCCAGCAGCGAGGACAGGGGGTTGTTCTATGGCTACACCTTC
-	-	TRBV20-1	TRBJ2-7	CSARMTANSYEQYF	TGCAGTGCTAGAATGACAGCGAATTCCTACGAGCAGTACTTC
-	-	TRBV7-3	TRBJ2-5	CASSYFGGGETQYF	TGTGCCAGCTCCTATTTTGGAGGTGGAGAGACCCAGTACTTC
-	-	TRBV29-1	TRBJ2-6	CSVSLAGSGANVLTF	TGCAGCGTCTCTCTGGCGGGCTCTGGGGCCAACGTCCTGACTTTC
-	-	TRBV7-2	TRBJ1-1	CASSQELIAEAFF	TGCGCCAGCAGCCAAGAACTAATCGCTGAAGCTTTCTTT
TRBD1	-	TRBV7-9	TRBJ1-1	CASKRQGALNTEAFF	TGTGCCAGCAAAAGACAGGGAGCCTTGAACACTGAAGCTTTCTTT
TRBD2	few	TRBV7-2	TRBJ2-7	CASSWDWGGGGEQYF	TGTGCCAGCAGCTGGGACTGGGGGGGAGGAGGCGAGCAGTACTTC
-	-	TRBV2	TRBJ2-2	CASSEPASEGGELFF	TGTGCCAGCAGTGAGCCCGCCTCGGAGGGCGGGGAGCTGTTTTTT
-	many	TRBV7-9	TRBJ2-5	CASTHGPGMETQYF	TGTGCCAGCACTCATGGACCAGGGATGGAGACCCAGTACTTC
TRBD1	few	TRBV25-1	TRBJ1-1	CASRTAQGAAVSEAFF	TGTGCCAGCAGAACCGCCCAGGGGGCCGCAGTCTCTGAAGCTTTCTTT
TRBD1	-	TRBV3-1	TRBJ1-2	CASSLSIQGQPYGYTF	TGTGCCAGCAGCCTTTCAATACAGGGGCAGCCCTATGGCTACACCTTC
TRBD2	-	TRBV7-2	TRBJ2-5	CASSSGLRGETQYF	TGTGCCAGCAGCTCGGGACTAAGGGGAGAGACCCAGTACTTC
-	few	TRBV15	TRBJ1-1	CATSRNQERAFF	TGTGCCACCAGCAGAAACCAAGAACGCGCTTTCTTT
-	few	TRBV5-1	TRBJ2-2	CASGLSVGGTGELFF	TGCGCCAGCGGGCTGAGCGTCGGGGGCACCGGGGAGCTGTTTTTT
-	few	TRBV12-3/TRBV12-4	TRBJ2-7	CARTLTRNSYEQYF	TGTGCCCGCACCCTAACGCGGAATTCCTACGAGCAGTACTTC
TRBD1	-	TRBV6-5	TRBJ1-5	CASSYSRGPGGGLVNQPQHF	TGTGCCAGCAGTTACTCGAGAGGGCCAGGGGGCGGTTTGGTCAATCAGCCCCAGCATTTT
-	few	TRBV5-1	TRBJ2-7	CASSLAPTALYEQYF	TGCGCCAGCAGCTTGGCCCCTACTGCACTCTACGAGCAGTACTTC
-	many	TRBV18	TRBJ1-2	CASSPQAGEYGYTF	TGTGCCAGCTCACCTCAGGCAGGAGAGTATGGCTACACCTTC
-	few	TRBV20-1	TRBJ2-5	CSARRSGTQYF	TGCAGTGCTAGACGGTCGGGGACCCAGTACTTC
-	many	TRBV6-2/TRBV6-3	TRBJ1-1	CASSYVSNTEAFF	TGTGCCAGCAGTTACGTGAGTAACACTGAAGCTTTCTTT
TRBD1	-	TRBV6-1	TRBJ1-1	CASRPPRGGNTEAFF	TGTGCCAGCAGACCACCCAGGGGGGGTAACACTGAAGCTTTCTTT
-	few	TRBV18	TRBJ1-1	CASSPIGGTNTEAFF	TGTGCCAGCTCACCAATCGGGGGCACGAACACTGAAGCTTTCTTT
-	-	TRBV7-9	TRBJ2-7	CASSPAGSEQYF	TGTGCCAGCAGCCCCGCAGGGAGCGAGCAGTACTTC
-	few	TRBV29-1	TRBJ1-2	CSVEKGIYGYTF	TGCAGCGTTGAAAAAGGGATCTATGGCTACACCTTC
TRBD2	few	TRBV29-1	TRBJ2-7	CSVHCGRVKYLTPRLPYEQYF	TGCAGCGTTCATTGCGGGAGGGTTAAGTATCTTACCCCGAGACTCCCCTACGAGCAGTACTTC
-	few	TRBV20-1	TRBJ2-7	CSASSTSISYEQYF	TGCAGTGCTAGCAGCACTAGTATTTCCTACGAGCAGTACTTC
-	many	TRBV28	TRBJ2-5	CASSDSGTQETQYF	TGTGCCAGCAGCGATTCCGGGACACAAGAGACCCAGTACTTC
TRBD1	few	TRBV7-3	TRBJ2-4	CASSLGNRGAKNIQYF	TGTGCCAGCAGCTTAGGGAACAGGGGAGCCAAAAACATTCAGTACTTC
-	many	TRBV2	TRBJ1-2	CASTFGGYTF	TGTGCCAGCACATTCGGTGGCTACACCTTC
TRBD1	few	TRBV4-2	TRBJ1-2	CASSQEPGQGLTGYGYTF	TGTGCCAGCAGCCAAGAACCGGGACAGGGTTTAACTGGTTATGGCTACACCTTC
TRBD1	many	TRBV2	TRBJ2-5	CASSEVGTGLQETQYF	TGTGCCAGCAGTGAAGTCGGGACAGGGCTCCAAGAGACCCAGTACTTC
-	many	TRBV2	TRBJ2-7	CATIRETGNYEQYF	TGTGCCACCATACGGGAGACAGGGAACTACGAGCAGTACTTC
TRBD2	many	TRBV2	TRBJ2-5	CASSETSGIEETQYF	TGTGCCAGCAGTGAGACTAGCGGAATAGAGGAGACCCAGTACTTC
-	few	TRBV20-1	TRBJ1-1	CSARGPTDTEAFF	TGCAGTGCCCGCGGGCCGACGGACACTGAAGCTTTCTTT
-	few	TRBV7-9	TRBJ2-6	CASSLFRSSGANVLTF	TGTGCCAGCAGCTTGTTCCGCAGCTCTGGGGCCAACGTCCTGACTTTC
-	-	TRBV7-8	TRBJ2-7	CASSLKSSYEQYF	TGTGCCAGCAGCTTAAAGTCTTCCTACGAGCAGTACTTC
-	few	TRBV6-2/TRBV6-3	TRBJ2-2	CASSYSLPIGTGELFF	TGTGCCAGCAGTTACTCCCTACCGATCGGGACCGGGGAGCTGTTTTTT
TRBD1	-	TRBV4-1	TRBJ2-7	CASSQGDSTFYEQYF	TGCGCCAGCAGCCAGGGGGACAGCACGTTCTACGAGCAGTACTTC
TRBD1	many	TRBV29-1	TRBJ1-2	CSVEEGSRGLTFNYGYTF	TGCAGCGTTGAAGAAGGGAGCAGGGGGCTCACCTTCAATTATGGCTACACCTTC
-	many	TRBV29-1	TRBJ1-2	CSVTRDGTNYGYTF	TGCAGCGTTACCCGGGACGGAACTAACTATGGCTACACCTTC
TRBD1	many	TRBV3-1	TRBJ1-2	CASSQTGTGVYGYTF	TGTGCCAGCAGCCAAACCGGGACAGGGGTCTATGGCTACACCTTC
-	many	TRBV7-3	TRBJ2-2	CASSSNGNTGELFF	TGTGCCAGCAGTTCAAACGGAAACACCGGGGAGCTGTTTTTT
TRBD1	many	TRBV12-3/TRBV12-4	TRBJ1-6	CASSSGDRVYNSPLHF	TGTGCCAGCAGTTCCGGGGACAGGGTCTATAATTCACCCCTCCACTTT
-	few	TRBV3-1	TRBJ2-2	CASSQDTANSGELFF	TGTGCCAGCAGCCAAGACACTGCGAACTCCGGGGAGCTGTTTTTT
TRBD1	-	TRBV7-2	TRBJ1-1	CASSLRAPGQGTEAFF	TGTGCCAGCAGCTTAAGAGCCCCGGGACAGGGGACTGAAGCTTTCTTT
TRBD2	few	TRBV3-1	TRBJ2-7	CASSPFGGSSYEQYF	TGTGCCAGCAGCCCCTTTGGCGGGAGCTCCTACGAGCAGTACTTC
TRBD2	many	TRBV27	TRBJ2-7	CASSSLRLAGVHEQYF	TGTGCCAGCAGTTCCTTAAGACTCGCGGGAGTTCACGAGCAGTACTTC
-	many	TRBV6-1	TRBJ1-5	CASSEADGAGQPQHF	TGTGCCAGCAGTGAAGCGGACGGGGCCGGGCAGCCCCAGCATTTT
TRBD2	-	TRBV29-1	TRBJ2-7	CSVSGGNEQYF	TGCAGTGTCTCGGGGGGGAACGAGCAGTACTTC
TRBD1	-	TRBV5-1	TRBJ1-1	CASSEVSKQGAEAFF	TGCGCCAGCAGCGAGGTCTCTAAACAGGGGGCGGAAGCTTTCTTT
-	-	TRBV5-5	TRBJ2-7	CASSLDGLYYEQYF	TGTGCCAGCAGCTTGGATGGTCTTTACTACGAGCAGTACTTC
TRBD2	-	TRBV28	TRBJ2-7	CVSWGTGGRNEQYF	TGTGTCAGCTGGGGGACGGGCGGGAGGAATGAGCAGTACTTC
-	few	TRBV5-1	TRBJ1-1	CASSLDWTQGLNTEAFF	TGCGCCAGCAGCTTGGATTGGACACAGGGATTGAACACTGAAGCTTTCTTT